This TCR beta chain is drawn from a study of blood T cell repertoires in COVID-19. Study context: Recovery meant two consecutive negative NP/OP PCR tests, professional clearance, or resolved symptoms. Both acute and convalescent COVID-19 samples were obtained from the United States, Italy and Spain.

V was pared by 1 base and J by 3 bases, with 3 bases between. The length of the CDR3 is 12 residues. Germline V gene lookup returns CDR1 SGHAT and CDR2 FQNNGV. With respect to this clone: This sample also contains other DNA sequences that code for the same CDR3.

Allocation to cohorts depended on clinical history reported by the participants. Study processing details: Amplification of reference gene primers provided the estimated nucleated cell counts. The table came from immunoSEQ multiplex PCR; TCRdb's copy has only in-frame clones and leaves some out. For V, J and clone size, that table is used; D and trimming come from the DNA. This table has roughly 200,000 clones, 70% to 90% appearing once. This TCR was sampled from a woman aged 50 to 60 in a cohort exposed to, infected with or recovered from COVID-19 (not recorded which). Sequenced input: PBMCs or T cells enriched from blood (not recorded which). The chain has TRBV11-2 and TRBJ1-2; D not certain. Here the CDR3 DNA reads TGTGCCAGCAGCTTAGCGGACTATGGCTACACCTTC. Protein sequence: CASSLADYGYTF. The full variable domain, completed using reference TRBV11-2 and TRBJ1-2, is EAGVAQSPRYKIIEKRQSVAFWCNPISGHATLYWYQQILGQGPKLLIQFQNNGVVDDSQLPKDRFSAERLKGVDSTLKIQPAKLEDSAVYLCASSLADYGYTFGSGTRLTVV.